This is a list of T cell receptor beta chains from one sample in a study of CD4 T cells in relation to SARS-CoV-2 and coronaviruses. These receptors have no known antigen. Sequenced by immunoSEQ multiplex PCR; TCRdb stores in-frame clones only, minus some. The data show some 21,000 clones, with around four fifths seen just once and 20% to 25% held by the top ten. Sample: CD4+ T cells from PBMCs, cultured in vitro. The receptors shown here come from a human donor in good health. CDR3s include the opening cysteine and the closing phenylalanine or tryptophan. Each record gives: CDR3 DNA, CDR3 protein, V gene, clone size, J gene, D gene. The D gene is left open where the match is weak. Clone size, where shown, is once, few, many, or a class for clones that have expanded.

CDR3 DNA: TGTGCCAGCAGTCCAACACAGGGGGGTAGACATCAGCCCCAGCATTTT
CDR3 protein: CASSPTQGGRHQPQHF
V gene: TRBV28
clone size: .
J gene: TRBJ1-5
D gene: TRBD1

CDR3 DNA: TGTGCCAGCAGTTCGGGCAGGAACACTGAAGCTTTCTTT
CDR3 protein: CASSSGRNTEAFF
V gene: TRBV12-3/TRBV12-4
clone size: once
J gene: TRBJ1-1
D gene: .

CDR3 DNA: TGTGCCTGGAGTGTAGGGCTAGCGGGAGTGTACGAGCAGTACTTC
CDR3 protein: CAWSVGLAGVYEQYF
V gene: TRBV30
clone size: .
J gene: TRBJ2-7
D gene: TRBD2

CDR3 DNA: TGTGCCAGCAGCGCCGGGACTATTAACAATGAGCAGTTCTTC
CDR3 protein: CASSAGTINNEQFF
V gene: TRBV13
clone size: once
J gene: TRBJ2-1
D gene: TRBD2

CDR3 DNA: TGTGCCAGCAGCCAAAAAAGTCAACAGGGTGCAGGGGAGACCCAGTACTTC
CDR3 protein: CASSQKSQQGAGETQYF
V gene: TRBV3-1/TRBV3-2
clone size: .
J gene: TRBJ2-5
D gene: .

CDR3 DNA: TGTGCCAGCAGCCCACCGGGACCATTATACAATGAGCAGTTCTTC
CDR3 protein: CASSPPGPLYNEQFF
V gene: TRBV7-9
clone size: once
J gene: TRBJ2-1
D gene: .

CDR3 DNA: TGTGCCAGCAGCTCGAGAGGACTAGCGGGTCCATACAATGAGCAGTTCTTC
CDR3 protein: CASSSRGLAGPYNEQFF
V gene: TRBV7-2
clone size: .
J gene: TRBJ2-1
D gene: TRBD2

CDR3 DNA: TGCAGCGCACGGACAGGAACGAACACCGGGGAGCTGTTTTTT
CDR3 protein: CSARTGTNTGELFF
V gene: TRBV29-1
clone size: .
J gene: TRBJ2-2
D gene: TRBD1

CDR3 DNA: TGCGCCAGCAGTGAGTCAGGGGCAGGGGGATGGAACACTGAAGCTTTCTTT
CDR3 protein: CASSESGAGGWNTEAFF
V gene: TRBV10-1
clone size: few
J gene: TRBJ1-1
D gene: TRBD1

CDR3 DNA: TGTGCCAGCAGCTTAGGTATAGGGACAGGGGCCCGGGAGCAGTACTTC
CDR3 protein: CASSLGIGTGAREQYF
V gene: TRBV7-7
clone size: .
J gene: TRBJ2-7
D gene: TRBD1

CDR3 DNA: TGTGCCAGCAGCCTAAAAGGGTGGGAAACTAATGAAAAACTGTTTTTT
CDR3 protein: CASSLKGWETNEKLFF
V gene: TRBV11-2
clone size: .
J gene: TRBJ1-4
D gene: .

CDR3 DNA: TGTGCCAGCAGCCCCTGGAACCGAAATGAGCAGTTCTTC
CDR3 protein: CASSPWNRNEQFF
V gene: TRBV3-1/TRBV3-2
clone size: once
J gene: TRBJ2-1
D gene: .

CDR3 DNA: TGTGCCAGCAGCGGGAGGGGGGGCTGGGCAGATACGCAGTATTTT
CDR3 protein: CASSGRGGWADTQYF
V gene: TRBV9
clone size: .
J gene: TRBJ2-3
D gene: .

CDR3 DNA: TGTGCCAGCAGCTTAGATCAGGGTCGGATTGGAGCTTTCTTT
CDR3 protein: CASSLDQGRIGAFF
V gene: TRBV7-2
clone size: .
J gene: TRBJ1-1
D gene: .

CDR3 DNA: TGTGCCAGCAGTGACAGGGGGATGGTTATCTACGAGCAGTACTTC
CDR3 protein: CASSDRGMVIYEQYF
V gene: TRBV2
clone size: .
J gene: TRBJ2-7
D gene: TRBD1

CDR3 DNA: TGTGCCAGCAGCTTAGTTGTCGTTTTTTTCACAGATACGCAGTATTTT
CDR3 protein: CASSLVVVFFTDTQYF
V gene: TRBV7-9
clone size: few
J gene: TRBJ2-3
D gene: .

CDR3 DNA: TGTGCCAGCAGCTTTGCTCTAGCGGGGGGTGAGGAGCAGTTCTTC
CDR3 protein: CASSFALAGGEEQFF
V gene: TRBV7-9
clone size: .
J gene: TRBJ2-1
D gene: TRBD2

CDR3 DNA: TGTGCCAGCAATCAGGACACTCCGAACACTGAAGCTTTCTTT
CDR3 protein: CASNQDTPNTEAFF
V gene: TRBV2
clone size: .
J gene: TRBJ1-1
D gene: .

CDR3 DNA: TGTGCCAGCAGCTTACCCCTGGTGGCTACGCAGTATTTT
CDR3 protein: CASSLPLVATQYF
V gene: TRBV7-2
clone size: .
J gene: TRBJ2-3
D gene: .

CDR3 DNA: TGTGCCAGCAGCTACCAATCCCGCTCCTACAATGAGCAGTTCTTC
CDR3 protein: CASSYQSRSYNEQFF
V gene: TRBV7-2
clone size: .
J gene: TRBJ2-1
D gene: .

CDR3 DNA: TGTGCCAGCAGCCCCCAGAGTCTCACTGGAAACACCATATATTTT
CDR3 protein: CASSPQSLTGNTIYF
V gene: TRBV7-2
clone size: .
J gene: TRBJ1-3
D gene: .

CDR3 DNA: TGTGCCAGCAGTTGGGACAGGGGGGACTATGGCTACACCTTC
CDR3 protein: CASSWDRGDYGYTF
V gene: TRBV6-1
clone size: .
J gene: TRBJ1-2
D gene: TRBD1

CDR3 DNA: TGTGCCAGCAGCGGGGGACTAGCGGAGAATCGGAAATCCTACAATGAGCAGTTCTTC
CDR3 protein: CASSGGLAENRKSYNEQFF
V gene: TRBV7-9
clone size: .
J gene: TRBJ2-1
D gene: TRBD2

CDR3 DNA: TGTGCCAGCTCTCCGACTAGCGGCCCCTACGAGCAGTACTTC
CDR3 protein: CASSPTSGPYEQYF
V gene: TRBV18
clone size: few
J gene: TRBJ2-7
D gene: TRBD2